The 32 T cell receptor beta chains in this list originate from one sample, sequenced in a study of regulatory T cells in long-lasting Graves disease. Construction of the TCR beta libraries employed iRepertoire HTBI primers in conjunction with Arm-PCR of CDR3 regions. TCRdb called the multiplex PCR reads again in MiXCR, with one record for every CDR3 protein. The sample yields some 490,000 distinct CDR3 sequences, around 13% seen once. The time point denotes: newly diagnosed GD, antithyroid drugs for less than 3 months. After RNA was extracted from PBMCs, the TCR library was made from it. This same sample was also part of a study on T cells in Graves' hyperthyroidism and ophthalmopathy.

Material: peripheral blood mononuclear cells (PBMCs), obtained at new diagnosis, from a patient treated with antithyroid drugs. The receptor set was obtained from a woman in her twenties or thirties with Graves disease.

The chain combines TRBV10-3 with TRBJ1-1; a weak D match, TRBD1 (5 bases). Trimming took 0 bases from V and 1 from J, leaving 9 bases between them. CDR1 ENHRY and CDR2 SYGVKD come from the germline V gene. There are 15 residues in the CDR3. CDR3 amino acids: CAISESGGGNTEAFF. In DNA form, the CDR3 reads TGTGCCATCAGTGAGTCTGGGGGAGGGAACACTGAAGCTTTCTTT.

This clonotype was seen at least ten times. The CDR3 region is CASSLGTGHNEKLFF. For the CDR3, the DNA is TGTGCCAGCAGCTTAGGGACAGGGCACAATGAAAAACTGTTTTTT. V usage is TRBV7-2 and J usage is TRBJ1-4; 8 bases line up with TRBD1. CDR1 is SGHTA, CDR2 FQGNSA, per germline. CDR3 length equals 15 residues. Losses at the gene ends were 1 base for V and 5 bases for J; bases not matched to a gene: 3.

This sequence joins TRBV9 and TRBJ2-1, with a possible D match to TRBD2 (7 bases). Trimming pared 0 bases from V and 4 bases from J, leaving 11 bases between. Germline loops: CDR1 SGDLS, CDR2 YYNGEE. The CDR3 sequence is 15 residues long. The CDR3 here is CASSVGGGGYNEQFF. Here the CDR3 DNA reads TGTGCCAGCAGCGTAGGGGGAGGGGGGTACAATGAGCAGTTCTTC. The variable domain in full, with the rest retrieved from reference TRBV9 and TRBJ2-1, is DSGVTQTPKHLITATGQRVTLRCSPRSGDLSVYWYQQSLDQGLQFLIQYYNGEERAKGNILERFSAQQFPDLHSELNLSSLELGDSALYFCASSVGGGGYNEQFFGPGTRLTVL.

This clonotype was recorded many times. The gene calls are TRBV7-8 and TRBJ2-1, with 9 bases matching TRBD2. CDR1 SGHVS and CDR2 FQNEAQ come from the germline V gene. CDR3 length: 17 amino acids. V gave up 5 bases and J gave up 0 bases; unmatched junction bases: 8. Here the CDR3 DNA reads TGTGCCAGCAGCCCCCAAGGACTAGCGCGCTCCTACAATGAGCAGTTCTTC. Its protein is CASSPQGLARSYNEQFF.

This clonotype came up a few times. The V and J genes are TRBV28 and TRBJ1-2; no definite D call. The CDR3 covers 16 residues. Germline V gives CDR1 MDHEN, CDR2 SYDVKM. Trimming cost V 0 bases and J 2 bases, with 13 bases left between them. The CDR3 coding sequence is TGTGCCAGCAGTTTATGGCACGCCCAGCTCAACTATGGCTACACCTTC. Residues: CASSLWHAQLNYGYTF.

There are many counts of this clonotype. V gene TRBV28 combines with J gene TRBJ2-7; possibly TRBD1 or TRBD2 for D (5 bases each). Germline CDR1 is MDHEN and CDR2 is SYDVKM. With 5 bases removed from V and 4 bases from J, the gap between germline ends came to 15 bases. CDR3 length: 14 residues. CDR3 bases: TGTGCCAGCAGTATCCGGGACCCTCCTTACGAGCAGTACTTC. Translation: CASSIRDPPYEQYF.

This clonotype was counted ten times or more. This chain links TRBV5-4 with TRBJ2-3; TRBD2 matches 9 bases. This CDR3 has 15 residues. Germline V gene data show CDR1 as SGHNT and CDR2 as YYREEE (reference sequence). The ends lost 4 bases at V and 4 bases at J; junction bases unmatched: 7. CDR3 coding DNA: TGTGCCAGCAGCAGGCGGGAGGGCCTCTCAGATACGCAGTATTTT. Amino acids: CASSRREGLSDTQYF.

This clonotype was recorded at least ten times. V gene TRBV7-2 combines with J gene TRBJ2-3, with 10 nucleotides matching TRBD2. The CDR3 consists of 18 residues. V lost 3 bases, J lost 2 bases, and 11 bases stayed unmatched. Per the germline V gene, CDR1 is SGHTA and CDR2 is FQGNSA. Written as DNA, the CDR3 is TGTGCCAGCAGCTTCGGCAAGACTAGCGGGCACTCCACAGATACGCAGTATTTT. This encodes CASSFGKTSGHSTDTQYF.

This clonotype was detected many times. CDR3 coding DNA: TGTGCCAGCACCCATCCCCAAGGGAGCTCCTACGAGCAGTACTTC. Residues: CASTHPQGSSYEQYF. The chain uses TRBV28 and TRBJ2-7; D possibly corresponds to TRBD2 (5 bases). Trimming shortened V by 7 bases and J by 0 bases, and 16 bases separated the two germline ends. The CDR3 has 15 amino acids. Per germline, CDR1 MDHEN and CDR2 SYDVKM. Using reference TRBV28 and TRBJ2-7 for the parts outside the CDR3, the full variable domain is DVKVTQSSRYLVKRTGEKVFLECVQDMDHENMFWYRQDPGLGLRLIYFSYDVKMKEKGDIPEGYSVSREKKERFSLILESASTNQTSMYLCASTHPQGSSYEQYFGPGTRLTVT.

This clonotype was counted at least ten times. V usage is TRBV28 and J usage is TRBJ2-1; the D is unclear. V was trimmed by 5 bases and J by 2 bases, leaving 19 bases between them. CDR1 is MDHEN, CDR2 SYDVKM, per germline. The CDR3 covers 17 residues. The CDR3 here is CASSPFYLGQPYNEQFF. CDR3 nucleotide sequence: TGTGCCAGCAGTCCCTTTTATCTCGGCCAGCCCTACAATGAGCAGTTCTTC.

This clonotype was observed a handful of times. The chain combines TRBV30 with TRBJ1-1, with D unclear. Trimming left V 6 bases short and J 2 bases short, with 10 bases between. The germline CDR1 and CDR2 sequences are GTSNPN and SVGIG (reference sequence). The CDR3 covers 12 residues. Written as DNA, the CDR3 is TGTGCCTGCACGGGTGGTAACACTGAAGCTTTCTTT. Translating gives CACTGGNTEAFF.

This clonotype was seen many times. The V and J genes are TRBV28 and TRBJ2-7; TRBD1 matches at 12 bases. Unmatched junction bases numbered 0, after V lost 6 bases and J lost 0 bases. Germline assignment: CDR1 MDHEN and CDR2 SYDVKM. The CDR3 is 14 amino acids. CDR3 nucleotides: TGTGCCAGCAGGGGACAGGGGGCCTCCTACGAGCAGTACTTC. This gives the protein CASRGQGASYEQYF.

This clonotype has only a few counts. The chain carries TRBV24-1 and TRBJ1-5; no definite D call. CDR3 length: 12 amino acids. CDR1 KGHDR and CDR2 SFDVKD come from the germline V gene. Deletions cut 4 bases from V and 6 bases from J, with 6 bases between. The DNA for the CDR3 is TGTGCCACCAGTGAGGACGGTCAGCCCCAGCATTTT. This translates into CATSEDGQPQHF.

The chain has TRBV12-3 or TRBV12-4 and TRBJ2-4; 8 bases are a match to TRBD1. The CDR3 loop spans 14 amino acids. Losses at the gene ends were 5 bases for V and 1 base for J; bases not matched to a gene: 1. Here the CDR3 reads CASSHRGAKNIQYF. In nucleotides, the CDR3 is TGTGCCAGCAGTCACAGGGGGGCCAAAAACATTCAGTACTTC.

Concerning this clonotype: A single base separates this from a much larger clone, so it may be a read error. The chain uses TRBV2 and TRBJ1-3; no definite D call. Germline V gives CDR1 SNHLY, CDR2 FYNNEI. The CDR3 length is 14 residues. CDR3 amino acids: CASSLQNSGNTVYF. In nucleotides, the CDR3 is TGTGCCAGCAGCCTACAGAACTCTGGAAACACCGTATATTTT.

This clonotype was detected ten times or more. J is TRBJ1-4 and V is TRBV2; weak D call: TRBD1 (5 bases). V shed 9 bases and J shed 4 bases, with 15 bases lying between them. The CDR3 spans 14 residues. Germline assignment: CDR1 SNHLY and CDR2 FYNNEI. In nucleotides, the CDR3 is TGTGCCAGTAATGGAGGGACTCTTAATGAAAAACTGTTTTTT. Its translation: CASNGGTLNEKLFF.

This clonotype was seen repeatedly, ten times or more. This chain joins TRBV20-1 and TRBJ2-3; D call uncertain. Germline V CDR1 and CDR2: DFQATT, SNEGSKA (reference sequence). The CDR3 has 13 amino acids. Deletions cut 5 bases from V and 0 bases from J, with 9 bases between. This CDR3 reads CSAGPASTDTQYF. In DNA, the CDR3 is TGCAGTGCTGGCCCCGCTAGCACAGATACGCAGTATTTT.

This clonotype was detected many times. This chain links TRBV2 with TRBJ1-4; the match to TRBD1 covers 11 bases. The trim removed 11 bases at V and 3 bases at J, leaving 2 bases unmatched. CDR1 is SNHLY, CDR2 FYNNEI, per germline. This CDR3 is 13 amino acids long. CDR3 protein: CAGTGGANEKLFF. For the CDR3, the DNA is TGTGCCGGGACAGGGGGGGCTAATGAAAAACTGTTTTTT. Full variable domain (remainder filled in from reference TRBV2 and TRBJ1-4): EPEVTQTPSHQVTQMGQEVILRCVPISNHLYFYWYRQILGQKVEFLVSFYNNEISEKSEIFDDQFSVERPDGSNFTLKIRSTKLEDSAMYFCAGTGGANEKLFFGSGTQLSVL.

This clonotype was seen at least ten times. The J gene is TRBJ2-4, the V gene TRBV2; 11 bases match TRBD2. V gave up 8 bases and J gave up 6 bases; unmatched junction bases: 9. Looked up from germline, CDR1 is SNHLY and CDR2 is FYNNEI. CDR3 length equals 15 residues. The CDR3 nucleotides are TGTGCCAGCGCCGGGACTAGCGGCGGGGGAAACATTCAGTACTTC. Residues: CASAGTSGGGNIQYF.

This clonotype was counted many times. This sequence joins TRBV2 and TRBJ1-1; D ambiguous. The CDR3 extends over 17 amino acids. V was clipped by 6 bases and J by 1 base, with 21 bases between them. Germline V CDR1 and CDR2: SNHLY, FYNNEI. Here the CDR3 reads CASRTYITKDQNTEAFF. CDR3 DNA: TGTGCCAGCAGGACTTACATCACCAAAGACCAGAACACTGAAGCTTTCTTT.

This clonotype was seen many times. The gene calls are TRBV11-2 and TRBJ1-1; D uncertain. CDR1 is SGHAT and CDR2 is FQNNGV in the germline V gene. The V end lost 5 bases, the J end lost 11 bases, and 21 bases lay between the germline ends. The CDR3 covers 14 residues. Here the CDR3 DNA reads TGTGCCAGCAGCCCAACGTCTGCCCCGGCTCGGGCTTTCTTT. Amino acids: CASSPTSAPARAFF.

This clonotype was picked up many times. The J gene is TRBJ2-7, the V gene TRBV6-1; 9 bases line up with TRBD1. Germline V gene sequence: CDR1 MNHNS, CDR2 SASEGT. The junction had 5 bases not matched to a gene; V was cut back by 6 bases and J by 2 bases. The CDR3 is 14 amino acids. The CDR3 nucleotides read TGTGCCAGCAGGGGGGACAGGGCCCCCTACGAGCAGTACTTC. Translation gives CASRGDRAPYEQYF.

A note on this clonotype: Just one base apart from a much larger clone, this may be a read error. The CDR3 spells CSARKGTQYF. In DNA, the CDR3 is TGCAGTGCTAGGAAGGGGACCCAGTACTTC. The chain joins TRBV20-1 to TRBJ2-5, with D unresolved. Trimming took off 3 bases at V and 7 bases at J, with 6 bases between the two ends. Germline values: CDR1 DFQATT, CDR2 SNEGSKA (reference sequence). The CDR3 is 10 residues long.

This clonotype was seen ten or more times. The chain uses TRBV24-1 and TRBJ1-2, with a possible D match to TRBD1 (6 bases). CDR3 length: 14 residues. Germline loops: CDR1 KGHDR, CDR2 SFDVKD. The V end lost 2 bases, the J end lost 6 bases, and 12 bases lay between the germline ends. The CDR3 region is CATSDSTGRDGYTF. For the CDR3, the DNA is TGTGCCACCAGTGATTCCACAGGGAGGGATGGCTACACCTTC.

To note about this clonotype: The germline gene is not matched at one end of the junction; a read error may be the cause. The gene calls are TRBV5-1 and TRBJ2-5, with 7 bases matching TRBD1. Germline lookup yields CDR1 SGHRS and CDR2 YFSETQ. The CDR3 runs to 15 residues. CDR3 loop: CASSRGQDLMETQYF. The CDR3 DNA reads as TGTGCCAGCAGCCGCGGACAGGACCTTATGGAGACCCAGTACTTC. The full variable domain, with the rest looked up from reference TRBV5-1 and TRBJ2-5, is KAGVTQTPRYLIKTRGQQVTLSCSPISGHRSVSWYQQTPGQGLQFLFEYFSETQRNKGNFPGRFSGRQFSNSRSEMNVSTLELGDSALYLCASSRGQDLMETQYFGPGTRLLVL.

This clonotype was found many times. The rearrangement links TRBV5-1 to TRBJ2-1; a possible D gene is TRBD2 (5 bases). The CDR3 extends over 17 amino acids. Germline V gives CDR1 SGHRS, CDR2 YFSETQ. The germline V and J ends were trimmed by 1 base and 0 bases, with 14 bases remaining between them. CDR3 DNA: TGCGCCAGCAGCTTGTATGGCGGTGACTACTCCTACAATGAGCAGTTCTTC. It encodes CASSLYGGDYSYNEQFF.

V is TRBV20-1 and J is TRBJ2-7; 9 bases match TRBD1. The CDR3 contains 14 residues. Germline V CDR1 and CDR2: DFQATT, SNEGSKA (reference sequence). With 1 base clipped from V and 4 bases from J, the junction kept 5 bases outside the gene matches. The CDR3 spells CSARGTGGFYEQYF. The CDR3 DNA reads TGCAGTGCTAGAGGAACAGGGGGCTTTTACGAGCAGTACTTC.

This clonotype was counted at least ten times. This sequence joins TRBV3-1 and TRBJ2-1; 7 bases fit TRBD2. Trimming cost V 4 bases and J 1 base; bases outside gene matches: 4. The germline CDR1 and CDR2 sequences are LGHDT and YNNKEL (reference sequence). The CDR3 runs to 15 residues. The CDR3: CASSLSGLSYNEQFF. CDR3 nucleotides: TGTGCCAGCAGCCTTAGCGGGCTATCCTACAATGAGCAGTTCTTC.

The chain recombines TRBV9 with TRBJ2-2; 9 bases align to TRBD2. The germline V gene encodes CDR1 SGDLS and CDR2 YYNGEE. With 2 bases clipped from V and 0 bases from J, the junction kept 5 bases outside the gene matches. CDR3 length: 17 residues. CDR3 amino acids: CASSVWTSVSNTGELFF. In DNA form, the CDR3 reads TGTGCCAGCAGCGTGTGGACTAGCGTATCGAACACCGGGGAGCTGTTTTTT.

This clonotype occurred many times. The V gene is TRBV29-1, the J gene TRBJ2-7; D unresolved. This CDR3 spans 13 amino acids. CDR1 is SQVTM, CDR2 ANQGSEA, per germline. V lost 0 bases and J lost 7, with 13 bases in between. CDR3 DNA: TGCAGCGTTGAAGATAGGTCTAGTGGTGAGCAGTACTTC. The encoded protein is CSVEDRSSGEQYF.

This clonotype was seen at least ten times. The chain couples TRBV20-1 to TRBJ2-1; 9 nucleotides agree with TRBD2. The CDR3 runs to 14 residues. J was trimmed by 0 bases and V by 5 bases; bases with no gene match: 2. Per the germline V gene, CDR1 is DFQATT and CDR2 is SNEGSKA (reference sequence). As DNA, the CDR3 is TGCAGTGCTCTTAGCGGGAGCTCCTACAATGAGCAGTTCTTC. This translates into CSALSGSSYNEQFF.

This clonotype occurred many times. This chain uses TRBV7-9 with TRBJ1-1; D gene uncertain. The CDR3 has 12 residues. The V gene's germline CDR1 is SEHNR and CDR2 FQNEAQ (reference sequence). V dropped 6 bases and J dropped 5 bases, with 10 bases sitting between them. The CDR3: CASSYSWTEAFF. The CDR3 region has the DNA TGTGCCAGCAGTTATAGTTGGACTGAAGCTTTCTTT.